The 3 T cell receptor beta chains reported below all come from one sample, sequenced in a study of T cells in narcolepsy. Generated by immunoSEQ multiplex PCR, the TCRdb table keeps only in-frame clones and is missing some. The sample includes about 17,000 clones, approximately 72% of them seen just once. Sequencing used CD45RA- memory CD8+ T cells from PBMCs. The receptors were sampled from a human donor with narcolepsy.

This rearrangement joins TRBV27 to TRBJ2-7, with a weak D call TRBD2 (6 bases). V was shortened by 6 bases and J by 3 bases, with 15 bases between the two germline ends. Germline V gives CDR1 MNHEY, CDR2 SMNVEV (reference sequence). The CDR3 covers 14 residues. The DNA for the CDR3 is TGTGCCAGCAGCATTAGCGGTACTGGCTACGAGCAGTACTTC. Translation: CASSISGTGYEQYF.

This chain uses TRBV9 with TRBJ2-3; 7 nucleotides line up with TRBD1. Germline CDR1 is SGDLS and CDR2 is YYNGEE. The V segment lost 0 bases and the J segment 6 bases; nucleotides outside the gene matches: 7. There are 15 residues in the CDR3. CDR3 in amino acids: CASSVAIGGVDTQYF. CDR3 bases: TGTGCCAGCAGCGTAGCTATAGGGGGCGTGGATACGCAGTATTTT.

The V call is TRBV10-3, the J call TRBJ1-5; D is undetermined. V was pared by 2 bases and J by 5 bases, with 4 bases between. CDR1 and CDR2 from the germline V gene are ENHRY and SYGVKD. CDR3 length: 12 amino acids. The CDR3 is CAISEADQPQHF. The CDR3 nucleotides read TGTGCCATCAGTGAGGCCGATCAGCCCCAGCATTTT.